The source of this TCR beta chain is a study of cytomegalovirus exposure and HLA in healthy donors. Study details: Early release data held tens of millions of unique TCRs from HLA-typed donors.

Notes on this clone: Its antigen is as yet unknown.

Study results and limitations: It is likely that the observed cluster of highly shared sequence variants was a sequencing artifact. For most TCR sequences rarity was the rule, although some public TCRs occurred in many donors. Accurate prediction of HLA-A and HLA-B alleles (for most subjects) was reportedly achieved from TCR beta sequences.

Primers for the PCR totalled 60 Vbeta and 13 Jbeta. Only in-frame clones appear in the TCRdb table, and some are missing; sequencing was by immunoSEQ multiplex PCR. The sample lists 150,000 to 200,000 clones, around 80% seen once, with 1.3% to 1.5% in the top ten. CDR3 length equals 13 residues. Per the germline V gene, CDR1 is MNHEY and CDR2 is SMNVEV (reference sequence). The V gene end was trimmed by 5 bases and the J gene end by 3 bases; junction bases not matched to a gene: 2. This clonotype was obtained from a girl aged 5 to 17 in good health and CMV-seropositive. The sample comprised PBMCs. V gene TRBV27 combines with J gene TRBJ2-7, with 9 bases aligning to TRBD1. The CDR3 coding sequence is TGTGCCAGCAGTCGGGACAGGGACTACGAGCAGTACTTC. The encoded protein is CASSRDRDYEQYF.